The 23 T cell receptor beta chains listed next were all sequenced from one sample in a study of blood T cell repertoires in COVID-19. The assay was immunoSEQ multiplex PCR, and TCRdb's table has in-frame clones only and misses some. The sample carries 150,000 to 200,000 clones, 80% recorded once. Source material: peripheral blood. Receptors originate from a man between 60 and 75 years old with acute or convalescent COVID-19.

J is TRBJ2-3 and V is TRBV4-2, with 8 bases matching TRBD1. CDR1 is LGHNA and CDR2 is YNFKEQ in the germline V gene. The CDR3 sequence is 16 residues long. The ends lost 4 bases at V and 1 base at J; junction bases unmatched: 7. DNA of the CDR3: TGTGCCAGCAGCCCCCAGGGGGCGCCGGGCACAGATACGCAGTATTTT. Its protein product is CASSPQGAPGTDTQYF.

The chain joins TRBV5-6 to TRBJ1-6; D is perhaps TRBD1 (6 bases). Germline CDR1 is SGHDT and CDR2 is YYEEEE. The CDR3 extends over 17 amino acids. Deletions cut 2 bases from V and 5 bases from J, with 17 bases between. DNA for the CDR3: TGTGCCAGCAGCTTCTCCAGGGGTAGGCTTGATAATTCACCCCTCCACTTT. It codes for CASSFSRGRLDNSPLHF.

The rearrangement joins TRBV2 to TRBJ2-7; 11 bases fit TRBD2. J gave up 6 bases and V 4 bases, and 8 bases lay outside the gene matches. The CDR3 consists of 15 residues. Germline V lookup: CDR1 SNHLY, CDR2 FYNNEI. The CDR3 protein is CASSVTSGRLGEQYF. CDR3 coding DNA: TGTGCCAGCAGTGTAACTAGCGGGAGATTGGGCGAGCAGTACTTC.

The rearrangement links TRBV7-9 to TRBJ1-1; 9 positions match TRBD1. The CDR3 has 15 amino acids. J gave up 5 bases and V 2 bases, and 6 bases lay outside the gene matches. The germline V gene encodes CDR1 SEHNR and CDR2 FQNEAQ (reference sequence). CDR3 in amino acids: CASSLHSDRGTEAFF. The CDR3 DNA is TGTGCCAGCAGCTTACATAGCGACAGGGGGACTGAAGCTTTCTTT.

This chain connects TRBV15 to TRBJ1-1; 8 bases are shared with TRBD1. This CDR3 has 16 residues. Germline V gene data show CDR1 as LNHNV and CDR2 as YYDKDF (reference sequence). The V and J ends lost 4 bases and 1 base, in that order; junction bases with no gene match: 8. In DNA, the CDR3 is TGTGCCACCAGCACCGGACAGGGCGGAAGGAACACTGAAGCTTTCTTT. Encoded protein: CATSTGQGGRNTEAFF.

The chain has TRBV19 and TRBJ1-1; TRBD1 matches 8 bases. Germline loops: CDR1 LNHDA, CDR2 SQIVND (reference sequence). V dropped 5 bases and J dropped 0; count of bases not matched to a gene: 8. The CDR3 is 16 residues long. CDR3 nucleotide sequence: TGTGCCAGTAGTCGCCGGACAGGGAGGATGAACACTGAAGCTTTCTTT. Translation: CASSRRTGRMNTEAFF. Complete variable domain (other parts from reference TRBV19 and TRBJ1-1): DGGITQSPKYLFRKEGQNVTLSCEQNLNHDAMYWYRQDPGQGLRLIYYSQIVNDFQKGDIAEGYSVSREKKESFPLTVTSAQKNPTAFYLCASSRRTGRMNTEAFFGQGTRLTVV.

This sequence joins TRBV7-8 and TRBJ1-5, with D possibly being TRBD1 (5 bases). CDR1 is SGHVS, CDR2 FQNEAQ, per germline. V was pared by 1 base and J by 4 bases, with 17 bases between. The CDR3 totals 17 residues. The CDR3 reads CASSLGHLQDGNQPQHF. As DNA, the CDR3 is TGTGCCAGCAGCTTAGGCCACCTACAGGATGGAAATCAGCCCCAGCATTTT. The entire variable domain, with the rest obtained from reference TRBV7-8 and TRBJ1-5, is as follows: GAGVSQSPRYKVAKRGQDVALRCDPISGHVSLFWYQQALGQGPEFLTYFQNEAQLDKSGLPSDRFFAERPEGSVSTLKIQRTQQEDSAVYLCASSLGHLQDGNQPQHFGDGTRLSIL.

The chain carries TRBV14 and TRBJ2-1; TRBD1 matches 8 bases. V was clipped by 2 bases and J by 2 bases; unmatched bases: 8. Germline CDR1 is SGHDN and CDR2 is FVKESK. CDR3 length equals 17 residues. The CDR3 DNA is TGTGCCAGCAGCCAAACTCTAGGACAGGGCCCCTACAATGAGCAGTTCTTC. Its protein product is CASSQTLGQGPYNEQFF. Looking up the rest from reference TRBV14 and TRBJ2-1 gives the full variable domain: EAGVTQFPSHSVIEKGQTVTLRCDPISGHDNLYWYRRVMGKEIKFLLHFVKESKQDESGMPNNRFLAERTGGTYSTLKVQPAELEDSGVYFCASSQTLGQGPYNEQFFGPGTRLTVL.

The rearrangement uses TRBV24-1 and TRBJ2-1; D might be TRBD1 (6 bases). Germline values: CDR1 KGHDR, CDR2 SFDVKD. Between the trimmed V and J ends, which lost 5 bases and 2 bases, there was a span of 15 bases. CDR3 length: 16 residues. CDR3 sequence: CATSGGLGAAYNEQFF. DNA of the CDR3: TGTGCCACCAGTGGTGGTTTGGGGGCCGCCTACAATGAGCAGTTCTTC.

The V gene is TRBV6-5, the J gene TRBJ2-1, with 8 positions matching TRBD1. V shed 10 bases, J shed 5 bases, and the junction held 7 bases outside the gene matches. This CDR3 has 13 residues. Germline CDR1 reads MNHEY; CDR2 reads SVGAGI. CDR3 DNA: TGTGCCACGAGACAGGGGCAGAACAATGAGCAGTTCTTC. This translates into CATRQGQNNEQFF.

V and J are TRBV19 and TRBJ1-5, with D unresolved. Germline V CDR1 and CDR2: LNHDA, SQIVND (reference sequence). This CDR3 spans 14 amino acids. Trimming removed 3 bases from V and 1 base from J, with 7 bases in between. The CDR3 DNA reads TGTGCCAGTAGTATCAGTACAAGCAATCAGCCCCAGCATTTT. Translated, it gives CASSISTSNQPQHF.

The genes are TRBV6-5 and TRBJ1-2; no clear D gene. CDR1 is MNHEY, CDR2 SVGAGI, per germline. Deletions cut 2 bases from V and 4 bases from J, with 8 bases between. There are 13 residues in the CDR3. The CDR3 reads CASSYHRIYGYTF. In DNA, the CDR3 is TGTGCCAGCAGTTACCACAGAATCTATGGCTACACCTTC.

The chain's CDR3 is CASTPGQGSYEQYF. The CDR3 DNA follows: TGTGCCAGCACCCCGGGACAGGGTAGCTACGAGCAGTACTTC. The chain uses TRBV6-2 or TRBV6-3 and TRBJ2-7; 9 nucleotides match TRBD1. The CDR3 runs to 14 residues. Looked up from germline, CDR1 is MNHEY and CDR2 is SVGEGT. V shed 7 bases and J 3 bases; nucleotides not matched to a gene: 7.

The chain employs TRBV7-2 and TRBJ2-3; 15 positions agree with TRBD2. The CDR3 is 16 amino acids. Germline-derived CDR1 and CDR2 are SGHTA and FQGNSA. V gave up 4 bases and J gave up 6 bases; unmatched junction bases: 5. The CDR3 region has the DNA TGTGCCAGCAGCTCCCGGACTAGCGGGGGGGCCGATACGCAGTATTTT. Translating it yields CASSSRTSGGADTQYF. Using reference TRBV7-2 and TRBJ2-3 for the parts outside the CDR3, the full variable domain is GAGVSQSPSNKVTEKGKDVELRCDPISGHTALYWYRQSLGQGLEFLIYFQGNSAPDKSGLPSDRFSAERTGGSVSTLTIQRTQQEDSAVYLCASSSRTSGGADTQYFGPGTRLTVL.

This rearrangement joins TRBV28 to TRBJ1-3, with D possibly matching TRBD1 (5 bases). Germline V lookup: CDR1 MDHEN, CDR2 SYDVKM. The CDR3 sequence is 16 residues long. V was pared by 5 bases and J by 1 base, with 15 bases between. CDR3 residues: CASSKVDSSSGNTIYF. DNA for the CDR3: TGTGCCAGCAGTAAGGTTGACAGTTCATCTGGAAACACCATATATTTT.

This chain links TRBV4-2 with TRBJ2-7, with 10 bases aligning to TRBD1. CDR3 length: 14 amino acids. V dropped 4 bases and J dropped 4; count of bases not matched to a gene: 4. Germline V gene lookup returns CDR1 LGHNA and CDR2 YNFKEQ. CDR3 amino acids: CASSPGTGDYEQYF. The CDR3 nucleotides read TGTGCCAGCAGCCCCGGGACAGGGGATTACGAGCAGTACTTC.

This chain connects TRBV24-1 to TRBJ2-7, with 14 bases that match TRBD2. V was clipped by 3 bases and J by 5 bases; unmatched bases: 5. The CDR3 has 16 residues. Germline V gives CDR1 KGHDR, CDR2 SFDVKD. CDR3 DNA: TGTGCCACCAGTGATCCAGGACTAGCGGGAGGAAACGAGCAGTACTTC. Translation: CATSDPGLAGGNEQYF.

This rearrangement joins TRBV11-2 to TRBJ1-5; 7 bases map to TRBD1. This CDR3 is 18 amino acids long. Germline assignment: CDR1 SGHAT and CDR2 FQNNGV. J gave up 0 bases and V 1 base, and 9 bases lay outside the gene matches. For the CDR3, the DNA is TGTGCCAGCAGCTTAGTGGCACAGGGGATCGGTAGCAATCAGCCCCAGCATTTT. This gives the protein CASSLVAQGIGSNQPQHF. The whole variable domain, filled in from reference TRBV11-2 and TRBJ1-5, reads EAGVAQSPRYKIIEKRQSVAFWCNPISGHATLYWYQQILGQGPKLLIQFQNNGVVDDSQLPKDRFSAERLKGVDSTLKIQPAKLEDSAVYLCASSLVAQGIGSNQPQHFGDGTRLSIL.

The CDR3 DNA sequence: TGTGCTAGTGGTCCCCGGGGTAGCGGGAGGACAGATACGCAGTATTTT. It translates to CASGPRGSGRTDTQYF. This sequence joins TRBV12-5 and TRBJ2-3, with 10 bases fitting TRBD2. This CDR3 is built from 16 residues. CDR1 and CDR2 from the germline V gene are LGHNT and FRNRAP. Unmatched junction bases numbered 8, after V lost 5 bases and J lost 3 bases.

The DNA of the CDR3 is TGTGCCAGCAGCTTGTGGGGGGACGCCTACGAGCAGTACTTC. Residues: CASSLWGDAYEQYF. The chain links TRBV5-6 to TRBJ2-7; a weak D match, TRBD2 (6 bases). V was trimmed by 1 base and J by 2 bases, leaving 10 bases between them. CDR3 length: 14 amino acids. Germline assignment: CDR1 SGHDT and CDR2 YYEEEE.

The genes are TRBV10-3 and TRBJ1-1; D uncertain. Germline CDR1 ENHRY, CDR2 SYGVKD. V was pared by 2 bases and J by 7 bases, with 5 bases between. The length of the CDR3 is 11 residues. This CDR3 reads CAISEIGEAFF. The CDR3 bases are TGTGCCATCAGTGAGATCGGTGAAGCTTTCTTT.

The chain joins TRBV10-2 to TRBJ2-3; 14 bases map to TRBD2. The germline V gene encodes CDR1 WSHSY and CDR2 SAAADI. CDR3 length: 18 amino acids. V shed 7 bases, J shed 1 base, and the junction held 10 bases outside the gene matches. The CDR3 nucleotides read TGCGCCAGCAAAGCGAGACTAGCGGGAGGGCATGGCACAGATACGCAGTATTTT. Its protein product is CASKARLAGGHGTDTQYF.

This chain connects TRBV6-2 or TRBV6-3 to TRBJ2-7; D call uncertain. Trimming shortened V by 5 bases and J by 3 bases, and 11 bases separated the two germline ends. CDR3 length: 13 residues. CDR1 and CDR2 from the germline V gene are MNHEY and SVGEGT. CDR3 nucleotides: TGTGCCAGCAGTATTCTAGTTATCTACGAGCAGTACTTC. Translation gives CASSILVIYEQYF.